Listed below are T cell receptor beta chains from one sample, sequenced in a study of T-cell memory formation after mild COVID-19. TCRdb redid the calling of the 5' RACE reads with MiXCR, one entry per CDR3 protein. This table has under 90,000 distinct CDR3 sequences, about 14% appearing once. The sample consisted of PBMCs or a T cell subset sorted from them (not recorded which). The receptor source for this set is an adult woman who had mild COVID-19 (a few samples of this study predate the infection). Cell type and time point are not known. Both conserved end residues are part of each CDR3.

>TRBV6-2/TRBV6-3|TRBJ1-5
CASSWLGHQPQHF
>TRBV7-9|TRBJ2-1
CASSPQGSYNEQFF
>TRBV7-6|TRBJ2-7
CASSLGDGPTLEQYF
>TRBV10-3|TRBJ2-2
CATAPPNSNTGELFF
>TRBV12-3/TRBV12-4|TRBJ2-5
CASRSNRAETQYF
>TRBV5-1|TRBJ2-1
CASSLAGTGYNEQFF
>TRBV12-3/TRBV12-4|TRBJ1-5
CASTLGGDQPQHF
>TRBV30|TRBJ2-7
CAWSPSGRGSLQYF
>TRBV25-1|TRBJ2-3
CASSQGPTSTDTQYF
>TRBV24-1|TRBJ2-1
CATSGPDRSAYNEQFF
>TRBV12-3/TRBV12-4|TRBJ2-4
CASSPILAGAKNIHYF
>TRBV5-4|TRBJ2-4
CASSLVGRPDYIQYF
>TRBV6-5|TRBJ2-4
CASSYVVSSLAKNIQYF
>TRBV29-1|TRBJ2-1
CSAARGQFF
>TRBV6-5|TRBJ2-7
CASSYSQGAGEQYF
>TRBV5-6|TRBJ1-1
CASSFAELEAFF
>TRBV6-6|TRBJ1-5
CASSTTSHGGQPQHF
>TRBV29-1|TRBJ2-2
CSATSVEGRNTGELFF
>TRBV6-2/TRBV6-3|TRBJ2-2
CASSYSWNTGELFF
>TRBV7-9|TRBJ2-2
CASSAGGQGNTGELFF
>TRBV11-2|TRBJ1-1
CASSPNRGLGTFF
>TRBV4-3|TRBJ2-7
CASSQASDADEQYF
>TRBV5-5|TRBJ2-7
CASSLAGGGAYEQYF
>TRBV12-3/TRBV12-4|TRBJ2-7
CASSAIYSYEQYF
>TRBV20-1|TRBJ2-5
CSASRDVGAETQYF
>TRBV7-9|TRBJ2-7
CASRSAQSRDEQYF
>TRBV9|TRBJ2-3
CASSYGTSGPADTQYF
>TRBV9|TRBJ1-1
CASSGLQGTEAFF